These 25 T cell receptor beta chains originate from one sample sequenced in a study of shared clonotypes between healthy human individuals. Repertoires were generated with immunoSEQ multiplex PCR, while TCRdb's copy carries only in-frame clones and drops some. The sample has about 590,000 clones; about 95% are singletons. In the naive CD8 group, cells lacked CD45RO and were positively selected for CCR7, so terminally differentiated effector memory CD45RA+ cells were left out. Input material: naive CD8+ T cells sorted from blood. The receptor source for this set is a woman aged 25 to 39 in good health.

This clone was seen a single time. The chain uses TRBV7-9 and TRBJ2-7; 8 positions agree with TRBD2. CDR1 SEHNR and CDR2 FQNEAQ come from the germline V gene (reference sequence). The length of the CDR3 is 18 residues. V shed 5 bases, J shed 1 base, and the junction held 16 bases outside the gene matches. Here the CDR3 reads CASSQRTGERERSYEQYF. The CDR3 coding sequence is TGTGCCAGCAGCCAGCGCACGGGAGAGCGGGAGCGGTCCTACGAGCAGTACTTC.

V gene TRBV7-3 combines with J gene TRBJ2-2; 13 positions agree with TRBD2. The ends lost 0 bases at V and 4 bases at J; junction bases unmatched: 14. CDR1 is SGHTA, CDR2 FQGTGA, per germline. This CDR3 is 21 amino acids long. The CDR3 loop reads CASSLTAYPTSGRPSTGELFF. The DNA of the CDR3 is TGTGCCAGCAGCTTAACCGCTTACCCGACTAGCGGGAGGCCGTCCACCGGGGAGCTGTTTTTT.

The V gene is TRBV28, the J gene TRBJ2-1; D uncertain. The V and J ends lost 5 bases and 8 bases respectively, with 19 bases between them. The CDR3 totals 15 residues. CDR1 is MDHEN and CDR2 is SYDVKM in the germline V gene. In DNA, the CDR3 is TGTGCCAGCAGTATTAGTCCCGAAACACGATATGAGCAGTTCTTC. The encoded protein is CASSISPETRYEQFF.

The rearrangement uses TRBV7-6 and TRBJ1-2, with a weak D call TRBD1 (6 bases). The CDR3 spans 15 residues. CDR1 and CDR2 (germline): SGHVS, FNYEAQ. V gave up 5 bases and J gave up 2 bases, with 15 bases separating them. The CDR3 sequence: CASSPGTRWNYGYTF. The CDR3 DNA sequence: TGTGCCAGCAGCCCCGGGACACGGTGGAACTATGGCTACACCTTC.

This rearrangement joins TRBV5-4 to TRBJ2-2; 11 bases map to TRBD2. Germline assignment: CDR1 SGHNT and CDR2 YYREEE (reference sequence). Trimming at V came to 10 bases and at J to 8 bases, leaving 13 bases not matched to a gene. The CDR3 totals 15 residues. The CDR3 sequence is CAVGIAGGPEGELFF. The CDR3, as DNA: TGTGCCGTTGGAATAGCGGGAGGGCCGGAAGGGGAGCTGTTTTTT.

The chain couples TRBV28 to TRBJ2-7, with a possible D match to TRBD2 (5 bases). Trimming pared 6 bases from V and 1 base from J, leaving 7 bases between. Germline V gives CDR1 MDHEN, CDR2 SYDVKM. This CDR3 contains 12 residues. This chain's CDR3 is CASSRDSYEQYF. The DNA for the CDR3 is TGTGCCAGCAGCCGGGATTCCTACGAGCAGTACTTC.

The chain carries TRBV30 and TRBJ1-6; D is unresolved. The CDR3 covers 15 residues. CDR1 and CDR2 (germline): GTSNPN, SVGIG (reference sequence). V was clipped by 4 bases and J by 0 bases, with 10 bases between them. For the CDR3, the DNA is TGTGCCTGGACGTTTTTCGGCTCCTATAATTCACCCCTCCACTTT. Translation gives CAWTFFGSYNSPLHF.

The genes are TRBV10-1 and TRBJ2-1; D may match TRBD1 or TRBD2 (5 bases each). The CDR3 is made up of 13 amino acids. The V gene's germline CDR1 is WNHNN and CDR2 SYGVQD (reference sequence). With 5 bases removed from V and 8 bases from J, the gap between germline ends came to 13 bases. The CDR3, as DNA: TGCGCCAGCAGTACCCCAGGGAGCGATGAGCAGTTCTTC. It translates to CASSTPGSDEQFF.

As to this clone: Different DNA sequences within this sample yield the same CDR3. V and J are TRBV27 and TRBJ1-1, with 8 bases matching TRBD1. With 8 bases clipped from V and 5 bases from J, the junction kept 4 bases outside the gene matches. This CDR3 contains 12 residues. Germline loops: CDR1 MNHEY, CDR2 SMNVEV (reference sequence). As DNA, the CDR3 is TGTGCCAGCCGAACAGGGGGGACTGAAGCTTTCTTT. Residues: CASRTGGTEAFF.

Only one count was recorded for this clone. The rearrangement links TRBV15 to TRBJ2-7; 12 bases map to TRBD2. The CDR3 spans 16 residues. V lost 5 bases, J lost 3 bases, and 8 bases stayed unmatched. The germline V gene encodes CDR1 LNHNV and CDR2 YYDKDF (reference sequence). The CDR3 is CATSGTSGLRLYEQYF. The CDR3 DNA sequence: TGTGCCACCAGCGGGACTAGCGGGCTGCGCCTCTACGAGCAGTACTTC.

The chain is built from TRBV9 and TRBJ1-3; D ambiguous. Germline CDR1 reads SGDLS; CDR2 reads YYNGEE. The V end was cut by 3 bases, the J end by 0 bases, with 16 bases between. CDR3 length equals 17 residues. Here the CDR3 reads CASSAPVGKGSGNTIYF. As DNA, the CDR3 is TGTGCCAGCAGCGCTCCTGTGGGAAAGGGCTCTGGAAACACCATATATTTT.

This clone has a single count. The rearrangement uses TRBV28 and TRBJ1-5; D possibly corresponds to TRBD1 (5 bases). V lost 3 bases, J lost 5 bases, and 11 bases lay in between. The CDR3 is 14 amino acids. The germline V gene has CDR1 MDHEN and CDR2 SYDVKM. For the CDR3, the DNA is TGTGCCAGCAGTTTGAAGGGAGGGGATCAGCCCCAGCATTTT. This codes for CASSLKGGDQPQHF. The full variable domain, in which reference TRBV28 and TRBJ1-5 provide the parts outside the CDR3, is DVKVTQSSRYLVKRTGEKVFLECVQDMDHENMFWYRQDPGLGLRLIYFSYDVKMKEKGDIPEGYSVSREKKERFSLILESASTNQTSMYLCASSLKGGDQPQHFGDGTRLSIL.

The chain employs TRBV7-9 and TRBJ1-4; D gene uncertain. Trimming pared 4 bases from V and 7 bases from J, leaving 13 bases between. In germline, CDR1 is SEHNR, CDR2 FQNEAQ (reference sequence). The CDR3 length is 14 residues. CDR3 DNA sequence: TGTGCCAGCAGCTCGCTGATGGATTCTGAAAAACTGTTTTTT. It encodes CASSSLMDSEKLFF.

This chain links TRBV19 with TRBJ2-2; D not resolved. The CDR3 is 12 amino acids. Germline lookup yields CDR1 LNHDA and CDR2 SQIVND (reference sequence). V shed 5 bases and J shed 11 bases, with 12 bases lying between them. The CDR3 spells CASSSPMFELFF. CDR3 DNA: TGTGCCAGTAGTTCCCCGATGTTTGAGCTGTTTTTT.

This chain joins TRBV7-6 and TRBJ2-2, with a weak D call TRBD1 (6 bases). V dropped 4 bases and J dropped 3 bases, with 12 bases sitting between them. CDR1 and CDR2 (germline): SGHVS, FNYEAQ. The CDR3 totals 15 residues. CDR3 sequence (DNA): TGTGCCAGCAGCTACCGGGACACTTACACCGGGGAGCTGTTTTTT. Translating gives CASSYRDTYTGELFF. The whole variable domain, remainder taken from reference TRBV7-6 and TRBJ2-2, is GAGVSQSPRYKVTKRGQDVALRCDPISGHVSLYWYRQALGQGPEFLTYFNYEAQQDKSGLPNDRFSAERPEGSISTLTIQRTEQRDSAMYRCASSYRDTYTGELFFGEGSRLTVL.

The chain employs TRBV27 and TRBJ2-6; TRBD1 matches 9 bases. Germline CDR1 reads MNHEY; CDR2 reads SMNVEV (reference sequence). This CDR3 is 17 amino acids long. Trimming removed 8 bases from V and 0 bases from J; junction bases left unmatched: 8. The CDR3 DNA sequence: TGTGCCAGCCTGGGGGGGACAGGGCTCTCTGGGGCCAACGTCCTGACTTTC. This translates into CASLGGTGLSGANVLTF.

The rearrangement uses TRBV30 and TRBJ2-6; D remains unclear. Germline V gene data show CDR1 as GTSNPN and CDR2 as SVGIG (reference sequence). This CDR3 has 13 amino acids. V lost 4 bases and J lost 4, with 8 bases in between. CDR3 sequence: CAWKAEGANVLTF. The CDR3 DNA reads TGTGCCTGGAAGGCGGAAGGGGCCAACGTCCTGACTTTC.

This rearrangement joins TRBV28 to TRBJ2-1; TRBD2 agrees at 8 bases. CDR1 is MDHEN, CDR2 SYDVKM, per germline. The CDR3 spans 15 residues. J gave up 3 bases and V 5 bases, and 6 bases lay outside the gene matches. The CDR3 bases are TGTGCCAGCAGTCAAATAAGCGGGAGCTACAATGAGCAGTTCTTC. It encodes CASSQISGSYNEQFF.

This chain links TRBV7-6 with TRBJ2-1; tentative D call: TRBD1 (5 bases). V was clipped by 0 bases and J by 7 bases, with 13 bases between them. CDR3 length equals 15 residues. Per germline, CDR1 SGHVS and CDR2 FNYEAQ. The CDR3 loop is CASSLAQGAPNEQFF. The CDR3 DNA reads TGTGCCAGCAGCTTAGCGCAGGGTGCTCCGAATGAGCAGTTCTTC.

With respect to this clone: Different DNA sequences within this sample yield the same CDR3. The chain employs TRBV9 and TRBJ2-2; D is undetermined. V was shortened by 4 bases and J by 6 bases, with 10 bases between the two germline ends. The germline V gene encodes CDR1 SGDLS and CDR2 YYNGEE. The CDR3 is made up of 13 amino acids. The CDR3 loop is CASSSAGSGELFF. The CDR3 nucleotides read TGTGCCAGCAGCTCAGCAGGATCCGGGGAGCTGTTTTTT.

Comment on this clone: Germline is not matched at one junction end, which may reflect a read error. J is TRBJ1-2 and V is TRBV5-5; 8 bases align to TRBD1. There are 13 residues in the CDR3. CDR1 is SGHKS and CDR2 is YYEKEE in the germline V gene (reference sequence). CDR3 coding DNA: TGTGCCAGCAGCGCGGACAGGGCCAAGGGCATGGTCTTC. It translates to CASSADRAKGMVF.

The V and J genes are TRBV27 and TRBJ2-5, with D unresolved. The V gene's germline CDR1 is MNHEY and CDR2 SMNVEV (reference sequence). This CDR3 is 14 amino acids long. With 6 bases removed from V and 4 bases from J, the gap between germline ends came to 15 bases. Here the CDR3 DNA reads TGTGCCAGCAGGAGCGCCGCTGAGGCAGAGACCCAGTACTTC. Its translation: CASRSAAEAETQYF.

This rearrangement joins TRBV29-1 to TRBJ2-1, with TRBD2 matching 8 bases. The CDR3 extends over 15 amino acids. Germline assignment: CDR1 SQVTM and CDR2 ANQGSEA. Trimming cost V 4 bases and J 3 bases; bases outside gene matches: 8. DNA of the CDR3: TGCAGCGTTGTGGGCGGGAGGTCTGGCTACAATGAGCAGTTCTTC. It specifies CSVVGGRSGYNEQFF.

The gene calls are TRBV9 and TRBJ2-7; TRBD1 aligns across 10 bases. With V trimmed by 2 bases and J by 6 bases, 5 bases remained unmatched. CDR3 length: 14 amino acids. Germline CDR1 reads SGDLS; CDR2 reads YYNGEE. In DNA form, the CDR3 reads TGTGCCAGCAGCGTTAAGACAGGGGGCGGCGAGCAGTACTTC. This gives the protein CASSVKTGGGEQYF.

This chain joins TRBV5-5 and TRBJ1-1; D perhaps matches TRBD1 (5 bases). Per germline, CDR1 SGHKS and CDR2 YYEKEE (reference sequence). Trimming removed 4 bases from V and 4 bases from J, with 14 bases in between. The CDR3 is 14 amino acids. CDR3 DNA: TGTGCCAGCAGCCCCAGGGCAGGGAGCACTGAAGCTTTCTTT. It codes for CASSPRAGSTEAFF.